Considering frequency, the clone carrying this T cell receptor (beta chain) is medium-sized. Germline-derived CDR1 and CDR2 are KGHSH and LQKENI. The CDR3 contains 14 residues. TRB was amplified by touch-down multiplex PCR, primer pools A and B combined. TCRdb reprocessed the multiplex PCR reads, keeping one entry per CDR3 protein, no DNA. Recorded here are about 4,800 distinct CDR3 sequences; the top ten clones represent about 11%. This sample is drawn from a study of T cell clusters in autoimmune cytopenias. Looking at the study overall: TRB sequencing had a median 51,575 reads and under 3,000 distinct clonotypes per sample.

TRB amplification used around 0.25 ug of peripheral blood genomic DNA. The data were also submitted as part of a second study, on T cell repertoires in aging, cancer and after chemotherapy. In that study: Compared with age-matched healthy donors, untreated hematological or solid cancer patients showed higher blood TCR clonality. No conclusions about immunological memory after chemotherapy can be drawn from the repertoire data.

The sequenced material came from peripheral blood. The V and J genes are TRBV18 and TRBJ1-6; as DNA is missing, the TRBD1 call by TCRdb cannot be tested. This clonotype was obtained from a human donor in good health. The CDR3 sequence is CASSGDRDNSPLHF. The full variable domain, with the rest looked up from reference TRBV18 and TRBJ1-6, is NAGVMQNPRHLVRRRGQEARLRCSPMKGHSHVYWYRQLPEEGLKFMVYLQKENIIDESGMPKERFSAEFPKEGPSILRIQQVVRGDSAAYFCASSGDRDNSPLHFGNGTRLTVT.